Below, 11 T cell receptor beta chains from the same sample are listed, as sequenced in a study of T cell clones after liver transplantation. TCRdb's copy holds only in-frame clones and misses some; the assay was immunoSEQ multiplex PCR. Among about 20,000 clones listed, about four fifths were seen once. The source was CD8+ T cells from blood, collected around 52 months after liver transplant. These receptors were collected from a human patient who received a liver transplant. Some T cells may have originated in the graft donor.

As regards this clone: Other DNA sequences within the sample encode an identical CDR3. The rearrangement links TRBV13 to TRBJ2-1; D is unclear. Trimming cost V 0 bases and J 6 bases, with 6 bases left between them. There are 13 residues in the CDR3. The germline gives CDR1 PRHDT, CDR2 FYEKMQ (reference sequence). The CDR3: CASSLGAGNEQFF. In nucleotides, the CDR3 is TGTGCCAGCAGCTTAGGCGCAGGCAATGAGCAGTTCTTC.

The rearrangement links TRBV30 to TRBJ1-6, with D maybe TRBD1 (5 bases). This CDR3 has 16 amino acids. CDR1 GTSNPN and CDR2 SVGIG come from the germline V gene (reference sequence). V was shortened by 2 bases and J by 11 bases, with 22 bases between the two germline ends. The CDR3 reads CAWSFTSWDEVAPLHF. DNA for the CDR3: TGTGCCTGGAGTTTCACGAGTTGGGACGAGGTGGCACCCCTCCACTTT.

This clone is termed hyperexpanded. V usage is TRBV27 and J usage is TRBJ2-7; 11 bases align to TRBD1. Unmatched junction bases numbered 12, after V lost 5 bases and J lost 6 bases. The CDR3 has 16 amino acids. Per germline, CDR1 MNHEY and CDR2 SMNVEV (reference sequence). The CDR3 spells CASSLTLGTGGIEQYF. CDR3 in DNA: TGTGCCAGCAGTCTGACCCTCGGGACAGGGGGGATCGAGCAGTACTTC.

This chain joins TRBV4-2 and TRBJ2-2; D possibly corresponds to TRBD1 (6 bases). CDR3 size: 16 residues. Germline V gene data show CDR1 as LGHNA and CDR2 as YNFKEQ. V lost 1 base and J 5 bases, leaving 14 bases between the germline ends. The CDR3 DNA is TGTGCCAGCAGCCAAGGTTACAGGGAAAGGACCGGGGAGCTGTTTTTT. Its protein is CASSQGYRERTGELFF.

J is TRBJ2-3 and V is TRBV7-8, with no clear D. Germline V gene lookup returns CDR1 SGHVS and CDR2 FQNEAQ. The CDR3 covers 16 residues. V lost 0 bases and J 2 bases, leaving 12 bases between the germline ends. The CDR3 nucleotides read TGTGCCAGCAGCTTAGCCCTGGACGGTTCCACAGATACGCAGTATTTT. It codes for CASSLALDGSTDTQYF.

The genes are TRBV7-9 and TRBJ1-1, with D perhaps TRBD1 (6 bases). With 5 bases removed from V and 4 bases from J, the gap between germline ends came to 17 bases. Germline CDR1 SEHNR, CDR2 FQNEAQ (reference sequence). The CDR3 is 15 amino acids. The CDR3 region is CASSHYLGGGTEAFF. CDR3 in DNA: TGTGCCAGCAGCCACTATTTGGGAGGGGGCACTGAAGCTTTCTTT.

This clone was seen more than once but under ten times. V gene TRBV10-1 combines with J gene TRBJ2-1, with TRBD2 matching over 8 bases. CDR1 is WNHNN and CDR2 is SYGVQD in the germline V gene (reference sequence). After removal of 5 bases from V and 0 bases from J, the junction contained 3 bases not matched to a gene. The CDR3 sequence is 15 residues long. CDR3 loop: CASSTSGSSYNEQFF. CDR3 bases: TGCGCCAGCAGTACTAGCGGTAGCTCCTACAATGAGCAGTTCTTC.

In its sample, this clone was seen a few times. The chain has TRBV27 and TRBJ2-1; 12 bases line up with TRBD2. The germline gives CDR1 MNHEY, CDR2 SMNVEV (reference sequence). This CDR3 has 16 residues. V trimming: 4 bases; J trimming: 7 bases; junction bases outside the gene matches: 8. This CDR3 is CASSSRLAGGPNEQFF. For the CDR3, the DNA is TGTGCCAGCAGTTCGCGCCTAGCGGGGGGGCCGAATGAGCAGTTCTTC.

V is TRBV27 and J is TRBJ2-7, with D unclear. Per germline, CDR1 MNHEY and CDR2 SMNVEV (reference sequence). The V end lost 4 bases, the J end lost 0 bases, and 4 bases lay between the germline ends. The CDR3 runs to 12 residues. The CDR3: CASSSSSYEQYF. Here the CDR3 DNA reads TGTGCCAGCAGTTCGAGCTCCTACGAGCAGTACTTC.

This CDR3 reads CASSVSGLGDTQYF. The CDR3 bases are TGTGCCAGCAGCGTTAGCGGGTTGGGGGATACGCAGTATTTT. The chain has TRBV9 and TRBJ2-3, with 7 bases that match TRBD2. CDR1 is SGDLS, CDR2 YYNGEE, per germline. This CDR3 comprises 14 residues. J was trimmed by 6 bases and V by 2 bases; bases with no gene match: 6. Complete variable domain (other parts from reference TRBV9 and TRBJ2-3): DSGVTQTPKHLITATGQRVTLRCSPRSGDLSVYWYQQSLDQGLQFLIQYYNGEERAKGNILERFSAQQFPDLHSELNLSSLELGDSALYFCASSVSGLGDTQYFGPGTRLTVL.

This clone was counted a single time. The CDR3 bases are TGTGCCAGCAGTGAAGCAAAGGAGACGAACACCGGGGAGCTGTTTTTT. Translated, it gives CASSEAKETNTGELFF. V is TRBV2 and J is TRBJ2-2; D is uncertain. V was clipped by 0 bases and J by 0 bases, with 8 bases between them. This CDR3 has 16 residues. Germline CDR1 and CDR2: SNHLY and FYNNEI.